This TCR beta chain originates from a study of control samples from healthy donors and cancer patients. The CDR3 covers 17 residues. V lost 0 bases, J lost 0 bases, and 13 bases lay in between. The germline V gene has CDR1 SGDLS and CDR2 YYNGEE. TCRdb's copy holds only in-frame clones and misses some; the assay was immunoSEQ multiplex PCR. The data contain around 100,000 clones, more than 75% of them singletons. This clone was recorded once. The rearrangement links TRBV9 to TRBJ2-1, with D hard to call. Specimen: blood. This clonotype was obtained from a woman aged 50 to 60 in good health. CDR3 in DNA: TGTGCCAGCAGCGTAGAAGATGGGAAAAGCTCCTACAATGAGCAGTTCTTC. Its translation is CASSVEDGKSSYNEQFF.